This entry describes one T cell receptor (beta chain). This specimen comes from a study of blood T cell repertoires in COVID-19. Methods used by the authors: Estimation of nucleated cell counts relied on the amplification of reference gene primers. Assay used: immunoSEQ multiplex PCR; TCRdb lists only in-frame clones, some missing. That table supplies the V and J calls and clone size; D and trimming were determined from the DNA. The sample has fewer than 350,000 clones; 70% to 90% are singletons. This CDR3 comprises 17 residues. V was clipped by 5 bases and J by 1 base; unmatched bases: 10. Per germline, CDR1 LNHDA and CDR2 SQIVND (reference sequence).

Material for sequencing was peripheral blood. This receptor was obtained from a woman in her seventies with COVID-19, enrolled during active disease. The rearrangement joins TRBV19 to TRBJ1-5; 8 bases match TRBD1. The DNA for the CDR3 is TGTGCCAGTAGTCTGGCAGGGGGCACATTAAGCAATCAGCCCCAGCATTTT. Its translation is CASSLAGGTLSNQPQHF. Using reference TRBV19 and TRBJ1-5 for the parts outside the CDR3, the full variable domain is DGGITQSPKYLFRKEGQNVTLSCEQNLNHDAMYWYRQDPGQGLRLIYYSQIVNDFQKGDIAEGYSVSREKKESFPLTVTSAQKNPTAFYLCASSLAGGTLSNQPQHFGDGTRLSIL.